This T cell receptor (beta chain) was documented in a study of cytomegalovirus exposure and HLA in healthy donors. Study at large: Among the approximately 400 genotyped donors, just over 80% were placed in the Caucasian-associated ancestry cluster.

PCR primers comprised 60 Vbeta and 13 Jbeta primers. Sequenced by immunoSEQ multiplex PCR; TCRdb stores in-frame clones only, minus some. The data contain some 200,000 clones, 82% of them seen just once; the ten biggest clones take up about 0.84%. As to this clone: Its cognate antigen is unknown.

Findings and limits, study-wide: Researchers left out some V segments, among them TRBV6-2 and TRBV6-3, as indistinguishable.

The CDR3 is made up of 18 amino acids. The J segment lost 8 bases and the V segment lost 2 bases, leaving 16 bases of the junction unmatched. Germline assignment: CDR1 SGHRS and CDR2 YFSETQ. The chain employs TRBV5-1 and TRBJ1-2; 12 bases align to TRBD1. The sequenced material came from PBMCs. This sequence originates from a woman under 30 in good health and CMV-seronegative. DNA of the CDR3: TGCGCCAGCAGCTTTTTGGGCTCCCGGGACAGGGGGCAGGAGGGCTACACCTTC. Residues: CASSFLGSRDRGQEGYTF.